The present T cell receptor beta chain was sequenced within a study of cytomegalovirus exposure and HLA in healthy donors. Study-level points and caveats: Later analysis demonstrated an association between a missense DCLRE1C variant and TCR beta V- and J-gene trimming.

Donors in the study were healthy people who gave bone marrow. The CDR3 covers 13 residues. V gave up 9 bases and J gave up 0 bases, with 11 bases separating them. Germline-derived CDR1 and CDR2 are MNHEY and SVGAGI. PCR employed 60 Vbeta and 13 Jbeta primers. Data came from immunoSEQ multiplex PCR; TCRdb stores just in-frame clones and leaves some out. Altogether about 99,000 clones are present, around three quarters being singletons, with the ten largest covering approximately 5%. This clone has more than one count but fewer than ten. No antigen is known for it. The sequence was collected from a woman younger than 30 in good health and CMV-seropositive. Specimen: PBMCs. V usage is TRBV6-5 and J usage is TRBJ1-1; D gene unclear. The CDR3 sequence is CASRRTVNTEAFF. CDR3 sequence (DNA): TGTGCCAGTCGGAGGACGGTGAACACTGAAGCTTTCTTT.